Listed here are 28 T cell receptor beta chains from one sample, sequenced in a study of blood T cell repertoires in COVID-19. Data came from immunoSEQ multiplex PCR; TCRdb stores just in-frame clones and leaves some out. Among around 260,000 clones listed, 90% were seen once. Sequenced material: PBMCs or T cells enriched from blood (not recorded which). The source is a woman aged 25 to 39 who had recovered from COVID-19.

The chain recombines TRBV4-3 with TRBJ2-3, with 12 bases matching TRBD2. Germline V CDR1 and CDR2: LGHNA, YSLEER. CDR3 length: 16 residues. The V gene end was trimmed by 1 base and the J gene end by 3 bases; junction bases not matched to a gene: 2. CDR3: CASSQGLAGVTDTQYF. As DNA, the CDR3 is TGCGCCAGCAGCCAAGGACTAGCGGGAGTGACAGATACGCAGTATTTT.

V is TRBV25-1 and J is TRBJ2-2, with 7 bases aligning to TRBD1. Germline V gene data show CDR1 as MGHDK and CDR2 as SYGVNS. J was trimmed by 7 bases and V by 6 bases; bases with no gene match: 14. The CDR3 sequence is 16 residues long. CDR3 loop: CASSTQLQGSSGELFF. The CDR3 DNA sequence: TGTGCCAGCAGCACCCAATTACAGGGGTCCAGCGGGGAGCTGTTTTTT.

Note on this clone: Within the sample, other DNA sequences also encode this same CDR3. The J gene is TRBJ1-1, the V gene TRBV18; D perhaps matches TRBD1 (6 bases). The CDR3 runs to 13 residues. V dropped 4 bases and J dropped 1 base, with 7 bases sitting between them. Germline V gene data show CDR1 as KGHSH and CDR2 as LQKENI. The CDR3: CASSRDKNTEAFF. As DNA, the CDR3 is TGTGCCAGCTCACGGGACAAGAACACTGAAGCTTTCTTT.

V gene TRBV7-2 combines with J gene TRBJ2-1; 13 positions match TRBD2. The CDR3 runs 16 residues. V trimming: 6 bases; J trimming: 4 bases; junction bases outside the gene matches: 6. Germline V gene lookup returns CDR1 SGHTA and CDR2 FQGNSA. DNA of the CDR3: TGTGCCAGCAGTCTAGTACTAGCGGGAGGGTACAATGAGCAGTTCTTC. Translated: CASSLVLAGGYNEQFF.

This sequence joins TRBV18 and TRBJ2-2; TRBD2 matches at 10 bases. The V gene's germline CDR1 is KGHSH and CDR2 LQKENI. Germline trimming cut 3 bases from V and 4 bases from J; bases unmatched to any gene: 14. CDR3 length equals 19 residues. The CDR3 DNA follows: TGTGCCAGCTCACCTTTGCCGGGCCTAGCGGGAGTTTCCACCGGGGAGCTGTTTTTT. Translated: CASSPLPGLAGVSTGELFF.

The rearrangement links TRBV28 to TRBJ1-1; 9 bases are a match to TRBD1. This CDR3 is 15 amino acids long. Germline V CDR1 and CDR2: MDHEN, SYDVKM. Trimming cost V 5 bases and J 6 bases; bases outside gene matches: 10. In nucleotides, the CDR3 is TGTGCCAGCAGTGGATCGGACAGGGGCCCACCTGAAGCTTTCTTT. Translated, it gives CASSGSDRGPPEAFF.

The CDR3 here is CASSHDSGTLNTGELFF. The CDR3 coding sequence is TGCGCCAGCAGCCATGATTCCGGGACACTGAACACCGGGGAGCTGTTTTTT. This chain uses TRBV4-3 with TRBJ2-2; possible D gene TRBD1, 6 bases. Trimming removed 3 bases from V and 1 base from J, with 15 bases in between. Per the germline V gene, CDR1 is LGHNA and CDR2 is YSLEER. The CDR3 loop spans 17 amino acids.

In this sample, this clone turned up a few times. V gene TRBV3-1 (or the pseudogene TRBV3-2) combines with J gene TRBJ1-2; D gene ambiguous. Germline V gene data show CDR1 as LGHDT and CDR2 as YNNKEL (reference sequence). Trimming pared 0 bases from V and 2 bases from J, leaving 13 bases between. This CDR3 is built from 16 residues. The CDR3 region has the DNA TGTGCCAGCAGCCAAGATTTAGAGGGAGTGAACTATGGCTACACCTTC. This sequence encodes CASSQDLEGVNYGYTF.

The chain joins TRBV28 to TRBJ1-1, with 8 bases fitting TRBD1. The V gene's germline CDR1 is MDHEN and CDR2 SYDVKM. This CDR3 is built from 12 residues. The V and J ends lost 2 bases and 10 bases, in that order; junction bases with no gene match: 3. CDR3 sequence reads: CASSLIDRGAFF. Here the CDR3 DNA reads TGTGCCAGCAGTTTAATCGACAGGGGAGCTTTCTTT.

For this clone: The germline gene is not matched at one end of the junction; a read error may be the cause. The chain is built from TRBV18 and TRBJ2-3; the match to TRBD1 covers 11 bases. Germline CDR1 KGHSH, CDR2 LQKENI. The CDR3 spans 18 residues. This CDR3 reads CASSPPGQGGPYTDTQYF. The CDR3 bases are TGTGCCAGCTCGCCACCGGGACAGGGGGGCCCTTACACAGATACGCAGTATTTT.

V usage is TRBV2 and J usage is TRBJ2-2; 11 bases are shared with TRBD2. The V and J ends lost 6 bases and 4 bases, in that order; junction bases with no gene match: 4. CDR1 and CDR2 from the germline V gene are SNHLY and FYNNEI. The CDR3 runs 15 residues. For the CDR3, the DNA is TGTGCCAGCAGCCCTACTAGCGGGAGCACCGGGGAGCTGTTTTTT. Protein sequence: CASSPTSGSTGELFF.

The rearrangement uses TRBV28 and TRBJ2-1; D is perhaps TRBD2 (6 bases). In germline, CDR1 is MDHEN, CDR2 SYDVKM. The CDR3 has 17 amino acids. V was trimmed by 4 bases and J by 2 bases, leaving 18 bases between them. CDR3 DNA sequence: TGTGCCAGCAGTTCGGTCCTAGCGAGAAACGCCTACAATGAGCAGTTCTTC. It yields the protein CASSSVLARNAYNEQFF.

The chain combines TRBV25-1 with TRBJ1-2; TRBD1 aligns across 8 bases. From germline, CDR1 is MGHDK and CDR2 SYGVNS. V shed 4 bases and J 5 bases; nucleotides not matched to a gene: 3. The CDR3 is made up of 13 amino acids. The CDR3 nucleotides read TGTGCCAGCAGTGTTACAGGGGGGTATGGCTACACCTTC. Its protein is CASSVTGGYGYTF.

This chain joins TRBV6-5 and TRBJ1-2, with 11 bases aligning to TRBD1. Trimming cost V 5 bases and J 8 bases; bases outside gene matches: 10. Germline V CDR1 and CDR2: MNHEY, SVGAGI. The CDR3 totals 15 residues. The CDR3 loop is CASSPWTGGFEGYTF. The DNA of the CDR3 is TGTGCCAGCAGTCCCTGGACAGGGGGCTTTGAGGGCTACACCTTC.

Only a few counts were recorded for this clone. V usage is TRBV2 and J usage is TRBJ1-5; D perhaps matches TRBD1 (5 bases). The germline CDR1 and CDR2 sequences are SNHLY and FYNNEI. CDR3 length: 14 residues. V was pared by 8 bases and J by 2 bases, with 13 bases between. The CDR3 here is CASRQPRGNQPQHF. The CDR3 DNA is TGTGCCAGCCGGCAGCCCAGGGGCAATCAGCCCCAGCATTTT.

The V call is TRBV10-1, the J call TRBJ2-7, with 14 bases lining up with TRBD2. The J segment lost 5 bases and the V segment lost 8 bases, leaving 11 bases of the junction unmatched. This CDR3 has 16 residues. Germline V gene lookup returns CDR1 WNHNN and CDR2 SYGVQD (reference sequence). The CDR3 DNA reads TGCGCCAGCGCGGTTGGGGGACTAGCGGGAGTCCACGAGCAGTACTTC. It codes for CASAVGGLAGVHEQYF.

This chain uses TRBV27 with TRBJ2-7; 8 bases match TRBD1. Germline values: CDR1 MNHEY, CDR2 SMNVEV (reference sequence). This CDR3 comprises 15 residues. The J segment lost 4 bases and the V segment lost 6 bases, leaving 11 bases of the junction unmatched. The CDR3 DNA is TGTGCCAGCAGCAAGACCGGGACAGGCTTATACGAGCAGTACTTC. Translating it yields CASSKTGTGLYEQYF.

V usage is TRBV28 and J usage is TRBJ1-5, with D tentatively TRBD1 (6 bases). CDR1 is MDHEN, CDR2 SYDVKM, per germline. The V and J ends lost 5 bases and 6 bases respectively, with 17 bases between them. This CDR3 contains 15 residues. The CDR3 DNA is TGTGCCAGCAGTAGACCGACAGGACGGACTCAGCCCCAGCATTTT. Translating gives CASSRPTGRTQPQHF.

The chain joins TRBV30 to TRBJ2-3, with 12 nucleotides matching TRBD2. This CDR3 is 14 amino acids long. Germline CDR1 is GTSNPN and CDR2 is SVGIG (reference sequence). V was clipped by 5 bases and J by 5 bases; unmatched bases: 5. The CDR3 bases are TGTGCCTGGGGTCTAGCGGGAGGGGAAGATACGCAGTATTTT. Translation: CAWGLAGGEDTQYF. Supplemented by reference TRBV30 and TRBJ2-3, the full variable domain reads SQTIHQWPATLVQPVGSPLSLECTVEGTSNPNLYWYRQAAGRGLQLLFYSVGIGQISSEVPQNLSASRPQDRQFILSSKKLLLSDSGFYLCAWGLAGGEDTQYFGPGTRLTVL.

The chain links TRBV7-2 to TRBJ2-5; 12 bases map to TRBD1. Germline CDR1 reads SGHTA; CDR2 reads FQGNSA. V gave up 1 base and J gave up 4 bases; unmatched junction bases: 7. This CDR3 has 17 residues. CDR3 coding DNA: TGTGCCAGCAGCTTAGTGGGACAGGGGGCAGTAGGAGAGACCCAGTACTTC. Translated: CASSLVGQGAVGETQYF.

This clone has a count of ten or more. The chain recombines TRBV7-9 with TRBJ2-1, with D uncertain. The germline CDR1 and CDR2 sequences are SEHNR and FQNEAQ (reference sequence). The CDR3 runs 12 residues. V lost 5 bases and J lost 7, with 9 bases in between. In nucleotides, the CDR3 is TGTGCCAGCAGCCTGCACAAAAATGAGCAGTTCTTC. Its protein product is CASSLHKNEQFF.

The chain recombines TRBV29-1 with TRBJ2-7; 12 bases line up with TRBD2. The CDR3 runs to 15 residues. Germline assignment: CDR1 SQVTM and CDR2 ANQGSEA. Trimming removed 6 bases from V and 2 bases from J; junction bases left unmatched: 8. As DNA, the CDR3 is TGCAGCGTCATAGGGACTAGCGGGTTTACCTACGAGCAGTACTTC. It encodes CSVIGTSGFTYEQYF.

DNA for the CDR3: TGTGCCAGCAGCTTAGCCCAGGGGGGTTGGAATGAGCAGTTCTTC. Protein: CASSLAQGGWNEQFF. This rearrangement joins TRBV7-9 to TRBJ2-1; tentative D call: TRBD1 (7 bases). Trimming cost V 0 bases and J 7 bases, with 13 bases left between them. The germline V gene encodes CDR1 SEHNR and CDR2 FQNEAQ (reference sequence). This CDR3 comprises 15 residues. Together with reference TRBV7-9 and TRBJ2-1, the CDR3 gives the full variable domain: DTGVSQNPRHKITKRGQNVTFRCDPISEHNRLYWYRQTLGQGPEFLTYFQNEAQLEKSRLLSDRFSAERPKGSFSTLEIQRTEQGDSAMYLCASSLAQGGWNEQFFGPGTRLTVL.

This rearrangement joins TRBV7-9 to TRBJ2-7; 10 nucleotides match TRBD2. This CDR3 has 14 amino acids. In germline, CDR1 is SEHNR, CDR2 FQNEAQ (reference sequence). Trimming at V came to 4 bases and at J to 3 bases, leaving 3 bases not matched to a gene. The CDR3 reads CASSSTSGIYEQYF. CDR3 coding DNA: TGTGCCAGCAGCTCTACTAGCGGGATCTACGAGCAGTACTTC.

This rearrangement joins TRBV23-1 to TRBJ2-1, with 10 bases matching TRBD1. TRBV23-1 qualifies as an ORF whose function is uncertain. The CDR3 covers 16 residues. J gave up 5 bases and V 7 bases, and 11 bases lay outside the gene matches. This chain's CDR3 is CASNEKWDRGNNEQFF. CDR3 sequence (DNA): TGCGCCAGCAATGAAAAGTGGGACAGGGGAAACAATGAGCAGTTCTTC.

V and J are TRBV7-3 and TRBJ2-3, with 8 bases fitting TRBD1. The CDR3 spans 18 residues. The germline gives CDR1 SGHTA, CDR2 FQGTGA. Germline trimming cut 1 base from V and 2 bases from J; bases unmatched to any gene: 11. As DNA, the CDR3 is TGTGCCAGCAGCTTAAACCCGGCGACAGGGGTAAACACAGATACGCAGTATTTT. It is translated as CASSLNPATGVNTDTQYF.

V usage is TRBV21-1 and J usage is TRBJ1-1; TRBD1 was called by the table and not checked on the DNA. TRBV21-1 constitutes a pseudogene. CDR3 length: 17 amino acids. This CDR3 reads CASSKVDRVRMNTEAFF. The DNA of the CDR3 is TGTGCCAGCAGCAAAGTGGACAGGGTGAGGATGAACACTGAAGCTTTCTTT.

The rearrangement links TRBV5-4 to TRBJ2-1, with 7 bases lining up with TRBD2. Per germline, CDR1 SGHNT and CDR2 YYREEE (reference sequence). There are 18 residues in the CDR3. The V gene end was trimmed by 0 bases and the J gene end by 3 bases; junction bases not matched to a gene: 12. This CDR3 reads CASSLAGSGAGNYNEQFF. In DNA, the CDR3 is TGTGCCAGCAGCTTGGCTGGAAGCGGGGCGGGGAACTACAATGAGCAGTTCTTC.